This T cell receptor (beta chain) was identified in a study of T cell repertoires in cytomegalovirus infection. About the research overall: Both recently identified HLA-C-restricted and well-studied HLA-B-restricted CMV epitopes were used in the study. An indication of both CMV infection and matching HLA type came from public TCR beta signatures.

TCRdb processed the reads anew with MiXCR; each CDR3 protein has one entry. Here the sample spans about 350,000 distinct CDR3 sequences, nearly 35% being singletons. The CDR3 is 13 residues long. The V segment lost 6 bases and the J segment 3 bases; nucleotides outside the gene matches: 5. The germline V gene has CDR1 SGHTA and CDR2 FQGNSA. There are many counts of this clonotype. As yet, its antigen is unknown. Whole-study results and caveats: Ex vivo responses were dominated by HLA-C-restricted CMV-specific TCR beta clonotypes.

The sequence was obtained from a human donor in good health (CMV status not recorded). Some clones in this sample may be carry-over from other donors' samples. Source: cultured PBMCs, taken from culture after CMV antigen stimulation. The chain recombines TRBV7-2 with TRBJ2-7, with TRBD2 matching 7 bases. The CDR3, as DNA: TGTGCCAGCAGTGGGGGGGACTACTACGAGCAGTACTTC. This encodes CASSGGDYYEQYF.